Following are 5 T cell receptor beta chains from one sample sequenced in a study of human T cells and chemical hapten exposure (dated by TCRdb to about 2021). Receptor amplification or capture employed RACE. TCRdb records NextSeq 500 as the sequencer. The public sequencing data were trimmed at Q25 with fastp and processed into clonotypes with MiXCR by TCRdb, which kept only in-frame beta chains. Here each entry gathers all rows of one CDR3 protein and keeps the most common genes and DNA. This sample comprises around 160,000 distinct CDR3 sequences, approximately 14% of them detected only once. The biggest ten clones account for 1.7% of the sample. What this sample's time point label stands for: patch test 1, 2 weeks after DPC sensitization. The treatment or condition tag for this specimen amounts to: therapeutic diphenylcyclopropenone sensitization with weekly scalp DPC. Source: whole blood, taken in connection with sensitization to the hapten diphenylcyclopropenone (DPC). These receptors were obtained from a woman aged 25 to 39 with alopecia areata. Some clones in this sample may be carry-over from other donors' samples.

In DNA, the CDR3 is TGTGCCAGCAGCTCTACAAGGCCTTATGGCTACACCTTC. Protein sequence: CASSSTRPYGYTF. The chain is built from TRBV5-4 and TRBJ1-2, with unresolved D. Trimming cost V 3 bases and J 5 bases, with 11 bases left between them. The CDR3 runs 13 residues. CDR1 is SGHNT and CDR2 is YYREEE in the germline V gene (reference sequence). Combining the CDR3 with reference TRBV5-4 and TRBJ1-2 gives the whole variable domain ETGVTQSPTHLIKTRGQQVTLRCSSQSGHNTVSWYQQALGQGPQFIFQYYREEENGRGNFPPRFSGLQFPNYSSELNVNALELDDSALYLCASSSTRPYGYTFGSGTRLTVV.

The CDR3 here is CAISEQGLSNQPQHF. For the CDR3, the DNA is TGTGCCATCAGTGAACAGGGGCTGAGCAATCAGCCCCAGCATTTT. The chain is built from TRBV10-3 and TRBJ1-5; 7 nucleotides line up with TRBD1. This CDR3 comprises 15 residues. Looked up from germline, CDR1 is ENHRY and CDR2 is SYGVKD. Trimming at V came to 3 bases and at J to 1 base, leaving 3 bases not matched to a gene.

The table lists this clonotype with a few counts. V and J are TRBV6-2 or TRBV6-3 and TRBJ2-1; D unclear. The CDR3 covers 12 residues. CDR1 and CDR2 from the germline V gene are MNHEY and SVGEGT. Trimming cost V 5 bases and J 8 bases, with 10 bases left between them. CDR3 sequence reads: CASSPLSDEQFF. CDR3 bases: TGTGCCAGCAGTCCCCTTTCAGATGAGCAGTTCTTC.

This clonotype was counted at least ten times. The genes are TRBV7-9 and TRBJ1-2; D remains unclear. The V gene lost 3 bases and the J gene lost 0 bases, with 14 bases spanning the gap. CDR1 is SEHNR, CDR2 FQNEAQ, per germline (reference sequence). There are 16 residues in the CDR3. The CDR3 nucleotides are TGTGCCAGCAGCTTGGACGGAGCGCCAGCTAACTATGGCTACACCTTC. This encodes CASSLDGAPANYGYTF.

J is TRBJ1-1 and V is TRBV7-6, with TRBD1 identical over 8 bases. Losses at the gene ends were 5 bases for V and 2 bases for J; bases not matched to a gene: 7. Germline V CDR1 and CDR2: SGHVS, FNYEAQ. The CDR3 is made up of 15 amino acids. The CDR3 region is CASSADRGLNTEAFF. The CDR3 nucleotides are TGTGCCAGCAGCGCCGACAGGGGACTTAACACTGAAGCTTTCTTT.